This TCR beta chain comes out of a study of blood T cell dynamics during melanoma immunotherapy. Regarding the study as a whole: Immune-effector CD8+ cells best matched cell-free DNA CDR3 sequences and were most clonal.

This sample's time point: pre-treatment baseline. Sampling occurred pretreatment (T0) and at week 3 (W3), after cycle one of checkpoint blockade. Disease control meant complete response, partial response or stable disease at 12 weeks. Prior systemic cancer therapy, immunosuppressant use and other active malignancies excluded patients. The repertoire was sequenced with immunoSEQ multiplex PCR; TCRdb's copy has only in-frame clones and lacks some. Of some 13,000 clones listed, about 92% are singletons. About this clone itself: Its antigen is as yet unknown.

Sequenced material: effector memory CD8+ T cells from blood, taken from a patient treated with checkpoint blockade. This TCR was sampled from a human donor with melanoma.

CDR3 DNA: TGTGCCAGCAGTTTGGACAGGGGAGAGGCTGAAGCTTTCTTT. It codes for CASSLDRGEAEAFF. This rearrangement joins TRBV27 to TRBJ1-1, with TRBD1 identical over 9 bases. CDR3 length: 14 residues. The germline gives CDR1 MNHEY, CDR2 SMNVEV (reference sequence). J lost 6 bases, V lost 3 bases, and 5 bases had no gene match.